Shown below are 8 T cell receptor beta chains from a single sample sequenced in a study of cytomegalovirus exposure and HLA in healthy donors. PCR involved 60 Vbeta and 13 Jbeta primers. The protocol was immunoSEQ multiplex PCR, while the TCRdb copy is restricted to in-frame clones and leaves out a portion. The sample consists of roughly 110,000 clones, about four fifths of them appearing once. Source material: PBMCs. The receptors derive from a woman aged 45-59 years in good health and CMV-seropositive.

The chain carries TRBV4-1 and TRBJ2-5; 9 bases align to TRBD1. The end of the DNA fits TRBJ2-7 better, so the J call may be wrong. Germline V gene sequence: CDR1 MGHRA, CDR2 YSYEKL. This CDR3 region has 17 residues. CDR3 sequence: CASSQVWGQGDSYEQYF. The CDR3, as DNA: TGCGCCAGCAGCCAAGTATGGGGACAGGGCGATTCCTACGAGCAGTACTTC.

This chain connects TRBV2 to TRBJ1-5, with TRBD1 as a possible D gene (5 bases). With 5 bases removed from V and 4 bases from J, the gap between germline ends came to 15 bases. CDR3 length: 15 amino acids. Germline-derived CDR1 and CDR2 are SNHLY and FYNNEI. CDR3 nucleotides: TGTGCCAGCAGTTCCCGACAGTTCGATAATCAGCCCCAGCATTTT. It yields the protein CASSSRQFDNQPQHF. Using reference TRBV2 and TRBJ1-5 for the parts outside the CDR3, the full variable domain is EPEVTQTPSHQVTQMGQEVILRCVPISNHLYFYWYRQILGQKVEFLVSFYNNEISEKSEIFDDQFSVERPDGSNFTLKIRSTKLEDSAMYFCASSSRQFDNQPQHFGDGTRLSIL.

The gene calls are TRBV28 and TRBJ2-3, with 7 positions matching TRBD2. The CDR3 has 17 amino acids. Germline V CDR1 and CDR2: MDHEN, SYDVKM. The junction had 14 bases not matched to a gene; V was cut back by 6 bases and J by 2 bases. The CDR3 DNA sequence: TGTGCCAGCAGCCCACAAAGGGCGGGGGACCTCACAGATACGCAGTATTTT. Amino acids: CASSPQRAGDLTDTQYF.

V is TRBV5-1 and J is TRBJ2-5; TRBD2 agrees at 8 bases. This CDR3 contains 18 residues. V lost 0 bases to trimming and J lost 8 bases; unmatched junction nucleotides: 18. Germline V gene lookup returns CDR1 SGHRS and CDR2 YFSETQ. The CDR3 spells CASSLGSDSGVAGVTQYF. The CDR3 region has the DNA TGCGCCAGCAGCTTGGGATCTGATAGCGGGGTGGCTGGAGTTACCCAGTACTTC.

Only a few counts were recorded for this clone. The chain employs TRBV2 and TRBJ2-2; D is possibly TRBD1 (6 bases). Germline V gene data show CDR1 as SNHLY and CDR2 as FYNNEI. Trimming shortened V by 4 bases and J by 5 bases, and 14 bases separated the two germline ends. The CDR3 is 15 residues long. CDR3 region: CASSGARGFTGELFF. For the CDR3, the DNA is TGTGCCAGCAGTGGGGCCAGGGGATTTACCGGGGAGCTGTTTTTT.

This chain joins TRBV18 and TRBJ2-3; 12 positions agree with TRBD2. The CDR3 contains 20 residues. Germline CDR1 is KGHSH and CDR2 is LQKENI. The ends lost 3 bases at V and 3 bases at J; junction bases unmatched: 16. CDR3 in amino acids: CASSPGLAGILVSLTDTQYF. The CDR3 nucleotides are TGTGCCAGCTCACCCGGACTAGCGGGGATCCTCGTTTCTTTGACAGATACGCAGTATTTT. The full variable domain, in which reference TRBV18 and TRBJ2-3 provide the parts outside the CDR3, is NAGVMQNPRHLVRRRGQEARLRCSPMKGHSHVYWYRQLPEEGLKFMVYLQKENIIDESGMPKERFSAEFPKEGPSILRIQQVVRGDSAAYFCASSPGLAGILVSLTDTQYFGPGTRLTVL.

The genes are TRBV14 and TRBJ1-3; D gene ambiguous. This CDR3 has 12 residues. Germline V CDR1 and CDR2: SGHDN, FVKESK. Between the trimmed V and J ends, which lost 3 bases and 4 bases, there was a span of 4 bases. This CDR3 is CASSQTGNTIYF. The CDR3 bases are TGTGCCAGCAGCCAGACAGGAAACACCATATATTTT.

CDR3 region: CAISDEWGQLQETQYF. CDR3 DNA sequence: TGTGCCATCAGTGATGAGTGGGGACAGCTCCAAGAGACCCAGTACTTC. This sequence joins TRBV10-3 and TRBJ2-5; 7 bases are shared with TRBD1. The CDR3 is 16 amino acids. Germline CDR1 ENHRY, CDR2 SYGVKD. V lost 3 bases and J lost 1; bases outside the gene matches: 8.